This T cell receptor beta chain was captured by sequencing in a study of T-cell memory formation after mild COVID-19. TCRdb analysed the 5' RACE reads with MiXCR anew, one entry per CDR3 protein. Of about 170,000 distinct CDR3 sequences in the sample, 10% to 15% are singletons; the top ten hold more than 3%. The ends were cut back, 5 bases at V and 8 bases at J, with 10 bases in the middle. Germline assignment: CDR1 SGHTA and CDR2 FQGTGA. There are 12 residues in the CDR3. This receptor was obtained from a young man who had mild COVID-19 (a few samples of this study predate the infection). Cell type and time point are not known. J is TRBJ2-1 and V is TRBV7-3; D is unresolved. Sequencing was done on a sample of PBMCs or a T cell subset sorted from them (not recorded which). DNA for the CDR3: TGTGCCAGCAGCCCCGGCGGCTATGAGCAGTTCTTC. Encoded protein: CASSPGGYEQFF.